The present T cell receptor beta chain was sequenced within a study of spatial heterogeneity in lung cancer. Broader study findings: Tracking of tumor mutation counts was seen in expanded intratumoral alpha and beta TCR counts. Tumor T cell coverage was estimated at around 7.4% for alpha and roughly 14% for beta chains.

From the 5' RACE reads, TCRdb called clonotypes with MiXCR, one entry per CDR3 protein. Seen here are fewer than 4,500 distinct CDR3 sequences, 5% to 6.5% observed once, and the top ten hold around a third. V lost 4 bases to trimming and J lost 0 bases, with 10 bases between them. This CDR3 contains 14 residues. CDR1 MNHEY and CDR2 SVGAGI come from the germline V gene. This clonotype is medium-sized within its sample. Its antigen is still unknown. Time point specified: sample taken at primary tumor resection. Whole RNA came from tumor, nontumor lung or frozen PBMC and was sequenced without being sorted.

The TCR was taken from a male donor with early-stage non-small cell lung cancer. The chain carries TRBV6-5 and TRBJ2-7; D is perhaps TRBD2 (6 bases). Sequencing was performed on lung tumor tissue, taken at surgery. The CDR3 nucleotides read TGTGCCAGCAGTTTGAGGGAGGTCTCCTACGAGCAGTACTTC. Translated: CASSLREVSYEQYF.